The 17 T cell receptor beta chains below come from one sample, sequenced in a study of prognosis after radiotherapy for stage I lung cancer. TCR beta CDR3 was amplified from genomic DNA by two-round multiplex PCR. First-round PCR amplification was performed with primers specific to each TRBV and TRBJ gene. MiXCR, applied by TCRdb to the multiplex PCR reads, yields one record per CDR3 protein. The sample records 30,000 to 40,000 distinct CDR3 sequences, approximately 25% being singletons. The sample here was PBMCs, taken before or after stereotactic body radiation therapy (not recorded which). The receptors come from a donor aged 50 or older with non-small cell lung cancer.

This clonotype was counted many times. The CDR3 spells CASSLPGWDSSGNTIYF. The CDR3 DNA reads TGTGCCAGCAGCCTACCCGGATGGGACAGCTCTGGAAACACCATATATTTT. The genes are TRBV4-2 and TRBJ1-3; 7 nucleotides agree with TRBD1. Germline trimming cut 4 bases from V and 0 bases from J; bases unmatched to any gene: 9. The CDR3 is made up of 17 amino acids. Germline-derived CDR1 and CDR2 are LGHNA and YNFKEQ.

This clonotype appeared a few times. A much larger clone lies one base from this, so it may be a read error. The chain couples TRBV27 to TRBJ1-1; no clear D. With 3 bases removed from V and 4 bases from J, the gap between germline ends came to 9 bases. Germline V gene lookup returns CDR1 MNHEY and CDR2 SMNVEV (reference sequence). The CDR3 runs to 13 residues. CDR3 sequence (DNA): TGTGCCAGCAGTTTGGCAGTGAGCACTGAAGCTTTCTTT. Its protein product is CASSLAVSTEAFF.

In its sample, this clonotype was seen many times. This sequence may be a read error, since a much larger clone differs from it by one base. J is TRBJ2-1 and V is TRBV20-1; no firm D call. Trimming took off 6 bases at V and 8 bases at J, with 17 bases between the two ends. Germline V gene data show CDR1 as DFQATT and CDR2 as SNEGSKA (reference sequence). The CDR3 runs to 13 residues. The CDR3 reads CSAGEAATDEQFF. The CDR3 bases are TGCAGTGCAGGTGAGGCGGCGACCGATGAGCAGTTCTTC.

This clonotype was detected ten times or more. The V gene is TRBV5-8, the J gene TRBJ2-1; D uncertain. The V end was cut by 4 bases, the J end by 7 bases, with 9 bases between. The CDR3 runs to 12 residues. Germline V gene lookup returns CDR1 SGHTS and CDR2 YDEGEE. The CDR3 coding sequence is TGTGCCAGCAGCCAATTACGGAATGAGCAGTTCTTC. Its protein is CASSQLRNEQFF.

About this clonotype itself: A far bigger clonotype differs at one base, so this is likely a read error. The chain carries TRBV6-2 or TRBV6-3 and TRBJ1-5; D ambiguous. The germline V and J ends were trimmed by 8 bases and 1 base, with 12 bases remaining between them. The V gene's germline CDR1 is MNHEY and CDR2 SVGEGT. The CDR3 is 14 residues long. This CDR3 is CASRGFQSNQPQHF. As DNA, the CDR3 is TGTGCCAGCCGGGGATTCCAGAGCAATCAGCCCCAGCATTTT.

In this sample, this clonotype turned up many times. This chain uses TRBV5-1 with TRBJ1-1; D possibly corresponds to TRBD1 (6 bases). The V end was cut by 3 bases, the J end by 5 bases, with 14 bases between. The CDR3 runs to 14 residues. Per germline, CDR1 SGHRS and CDR2 YFSETQ. The CDR3 is CASSSDGGLTEAFF. The CDR3 nucleotides read TGCGCCAGCAGCTCGGATGGGGGGCTGACTGAAGCTTTCTTT.

The chain combines TRBV12-3 or TRBV12-4 with TRBJ2-2; 8 bases match TRBD1. This CDR3 is 15 amino acids long. V was pared by 6 bases and J by 3 bases, with 6 bases of the junction left unmatched. The CDR3 here is CASSRDRGDTGELFF. Here the CDR3 DNA reads TGTGCCAGCAGCCGCGACAGGGGTGACACCGGGGAGCTGTTTTTT.

This clonotype was recorded many times. The rearrangement links TRBV7-9 to TRBJ1-3; D is uncertain. V lost 4 bases and J lost 2, with 3 bases in between. CDR3 length equals 12 residues. Per the germline V gene, CDR1 is SEHNR and CDR2 is FQNEAQ (reference sequence). The chain's CDR3 is CASSSPGNTIYF. The CDR3, as DNA: TGTGCCAGCAGCTCCCCTGGAAACACCATATATTTT.

J is TRBJ2-1 and V is TRBV12-3 or TRBV12-4, with D tentatively TRBD1 (6 bases). This CDR3 has 16 amino acids. V shed 4 bases and J shed 3 bases, with 16 bases lying between them. CDR3: CASSYSGTSLYNEQFF. CDR3 DNA: TGTGCCAGCAGTTACTCCGGGACAAGTCTCTACAATGAGCAGTTCTTC.

This clonotype was seen at least ten times. V and J are TRBV28 and TRBJ1-4; no clear D. Trimming removed 7 bases from V and 8 bases from J, with 14 bases in between. Germline values: CDR1 MDHEN, CDR2 SYDVKM. The CDR3 sequence is 13 residues long. CDR3 protein: CASTGTHWEKLFF. The CDR3 DNA is TGTGCCAGCACGGGAACACACTGGGAAAAACTGTTTTTT.

This clonotype was detected many times. The V gene is TRBV3-1, the J gene TRBJ2-1; maybe TRBD2 (7 bases). Trimming took off 4 bases at V and 2 bases at J, with 15 bases between the two ends. The CDR3 is made up of 16 amino acids. Germline-derived CDR1 and CDR2 are LGHDT and YNNKEL (reference sequence). Here the CDR3 reads CASSLRGAAPYNEQFF. The DNA for the CDR3 is TGTGCCAGCAGCCTCCGGGGGGCGGCCCCCTACAATGAGCAGTTCTTC.

In its sample, this clonotype was seen many times. V gene TRBV10-3 combines with J gene TRBJ2-1, with TRBD2 matching over 10 bases. Germline-derived CDR1 and CDR2 are ENHRY and SYGVKD. The CDR3 runs 15 residues. The J segment lost 6 bases and the V segment lost 6 bases, leaving 8 bases of the junction unmatched. CDR3 sequence (DNA): TGTGCCATCAGGATAAGCGGGGGGGTTATCAATGAGCAGTTCTTC. The encoded protein is CAIRISGGVINEQFF.

This clonotype was seen ten or more times. V is TRBV7-9 and J is TRBJ2-7; D possibly matches TRBD1 or TRBD2 (5 bases each). CDR3 length: 13 residues. Germline CDR1 and CDR2: SEHNR and FQNEAQ (reference sequence). The V end was cut by 6 bases, the J end by 2 bases, with 11 bases between. CDR3 DNA sequence: TGTGCCAGCAGGGTCTTGGGGGCCTACGAGCAGTACTTC. Translated, it gives CASRVLGAYEQYF.

This clonotype was counted ten times or more. V gene TRBV28 combines with J gene TRBJ2-5, with 12 bases fitting TRBD2. The CDR3 contains 15 residues. Germline assignment: CDR1 MDHEN and CDR2 SYDVKM. V lost 5 bases and J lost 9; bases outside the gene matches: 10. CDR3: CASSPGLAGGWAQYF. As DNA, the CDR3 is TGTGCCAGCAGTCCAGGGCTAGCGGGAGGGTGGGCCCAGTACTTC.

Details on this clonotype: A junction end diverges from the germline sequence, so it may reflect a read error. The chain is built from TRBV24-1 and TRBJ2-3; 7 positions match TRBD1. This CDR3 spans 15 amino acids. Germline V gives CDR1 KGHDR, CDR2 SFDVKD. CDR3 loop: CATSRKGAGTDTQYF. The CDR3 region has the DNA TGTGCCACCAGTAGAAAGGGGGCGGGCACAGATACGCAGTATTTC.

This clonotype was detected ten times or more. The chain recombines TRBV7-9 with TRBJ2-7; TRBD2 might be the D (5 bases). Germline CDR1 is SEHNR and CDR2 is FQNEAQ (reference sequence). CDR3 length: 14 residues. V lost 5 bases and J 5 bases, leaving 16 bases between the germline ends. The CDR3 coding sequence is TGTGCCAGCAGCCCCCGGGGTGGCGCGGACGAGCAGTACTTC. Translating it yields CASSPRGGADEQYF.

The genes are TRBV5-4 and TRBJ2-5; TRBD1 might be the D (6 bases). CDR1 and CDR2 (germline): SGHNT, YYREEE (reference sequence). The CDR3 covers 17 residues. Trimming left V 4 bases short and J 2 bases short, with 21 bases between. The CDR3 sequence: CASSTHPGTRGQETQYF. CDR3 bases: TGTGCCAGCAGCACCCACCCCGGGACAAGGGGGCAAGAGACCCAGTACTTC.